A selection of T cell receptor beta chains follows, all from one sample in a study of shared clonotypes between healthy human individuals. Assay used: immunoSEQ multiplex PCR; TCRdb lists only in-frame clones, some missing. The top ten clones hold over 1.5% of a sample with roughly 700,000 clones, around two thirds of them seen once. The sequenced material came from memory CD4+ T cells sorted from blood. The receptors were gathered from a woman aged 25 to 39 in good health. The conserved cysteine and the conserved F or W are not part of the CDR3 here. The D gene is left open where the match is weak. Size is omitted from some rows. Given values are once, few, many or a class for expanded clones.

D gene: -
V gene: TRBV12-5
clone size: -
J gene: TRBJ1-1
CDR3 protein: ASGLGMNTEAF

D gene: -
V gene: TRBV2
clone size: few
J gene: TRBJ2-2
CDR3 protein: ASTKTSNTGELF

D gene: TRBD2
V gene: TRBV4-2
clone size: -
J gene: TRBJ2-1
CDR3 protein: ASSQLAGALYNEQF

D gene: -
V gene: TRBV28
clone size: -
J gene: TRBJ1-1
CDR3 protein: ATSPFGFTEAF

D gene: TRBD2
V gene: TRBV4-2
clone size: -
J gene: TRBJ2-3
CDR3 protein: ASSQVANSGSADTQY

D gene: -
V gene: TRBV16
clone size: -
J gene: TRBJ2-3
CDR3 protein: ASSRNGYGSIADTQY

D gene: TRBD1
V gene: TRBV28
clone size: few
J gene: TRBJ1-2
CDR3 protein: ASSPPGQFYGYT

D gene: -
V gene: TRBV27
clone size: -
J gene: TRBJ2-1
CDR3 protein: ASITLLRRWGNEQF

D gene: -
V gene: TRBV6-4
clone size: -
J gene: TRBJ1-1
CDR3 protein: ASSEDALGLTEAF

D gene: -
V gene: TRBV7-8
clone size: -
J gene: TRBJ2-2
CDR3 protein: ASSLDWNTGELF

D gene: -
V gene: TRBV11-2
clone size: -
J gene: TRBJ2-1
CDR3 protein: ASSPGASSYNEQF

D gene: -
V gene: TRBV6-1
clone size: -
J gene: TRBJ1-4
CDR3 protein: ASSVTDRVGLF